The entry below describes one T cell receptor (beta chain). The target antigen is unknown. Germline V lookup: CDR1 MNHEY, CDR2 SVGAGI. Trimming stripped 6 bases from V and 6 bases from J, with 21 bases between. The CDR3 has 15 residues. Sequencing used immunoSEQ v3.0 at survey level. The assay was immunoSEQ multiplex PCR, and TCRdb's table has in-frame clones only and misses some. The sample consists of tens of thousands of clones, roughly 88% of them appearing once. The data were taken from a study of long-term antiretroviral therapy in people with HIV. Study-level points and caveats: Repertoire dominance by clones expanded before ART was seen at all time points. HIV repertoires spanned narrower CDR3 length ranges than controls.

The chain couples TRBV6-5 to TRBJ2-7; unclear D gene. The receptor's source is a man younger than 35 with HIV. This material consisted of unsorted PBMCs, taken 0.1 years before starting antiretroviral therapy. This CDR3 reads CASSSTGPWKGEQYF. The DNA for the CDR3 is TGTGCCAGCAGCTCCACGGGCCCTTGGAAAGGCGAGCAGTACTTC.